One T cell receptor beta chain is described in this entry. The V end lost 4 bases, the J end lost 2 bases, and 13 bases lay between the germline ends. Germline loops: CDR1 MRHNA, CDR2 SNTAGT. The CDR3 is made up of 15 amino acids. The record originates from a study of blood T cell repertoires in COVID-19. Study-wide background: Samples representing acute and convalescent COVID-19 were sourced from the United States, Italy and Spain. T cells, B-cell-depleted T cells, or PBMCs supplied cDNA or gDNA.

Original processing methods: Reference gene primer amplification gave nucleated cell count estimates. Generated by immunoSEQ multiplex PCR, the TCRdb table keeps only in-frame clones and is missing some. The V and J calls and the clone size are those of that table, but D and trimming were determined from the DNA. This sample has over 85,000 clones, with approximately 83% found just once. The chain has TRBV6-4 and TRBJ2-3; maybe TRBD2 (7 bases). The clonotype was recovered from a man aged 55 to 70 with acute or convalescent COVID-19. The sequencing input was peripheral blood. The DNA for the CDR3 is TGTGCCAGCAGTGCGGGGGCGGGAGACACAGATACGCAGTATTTT. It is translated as CASSAGAGDTDTQYF.